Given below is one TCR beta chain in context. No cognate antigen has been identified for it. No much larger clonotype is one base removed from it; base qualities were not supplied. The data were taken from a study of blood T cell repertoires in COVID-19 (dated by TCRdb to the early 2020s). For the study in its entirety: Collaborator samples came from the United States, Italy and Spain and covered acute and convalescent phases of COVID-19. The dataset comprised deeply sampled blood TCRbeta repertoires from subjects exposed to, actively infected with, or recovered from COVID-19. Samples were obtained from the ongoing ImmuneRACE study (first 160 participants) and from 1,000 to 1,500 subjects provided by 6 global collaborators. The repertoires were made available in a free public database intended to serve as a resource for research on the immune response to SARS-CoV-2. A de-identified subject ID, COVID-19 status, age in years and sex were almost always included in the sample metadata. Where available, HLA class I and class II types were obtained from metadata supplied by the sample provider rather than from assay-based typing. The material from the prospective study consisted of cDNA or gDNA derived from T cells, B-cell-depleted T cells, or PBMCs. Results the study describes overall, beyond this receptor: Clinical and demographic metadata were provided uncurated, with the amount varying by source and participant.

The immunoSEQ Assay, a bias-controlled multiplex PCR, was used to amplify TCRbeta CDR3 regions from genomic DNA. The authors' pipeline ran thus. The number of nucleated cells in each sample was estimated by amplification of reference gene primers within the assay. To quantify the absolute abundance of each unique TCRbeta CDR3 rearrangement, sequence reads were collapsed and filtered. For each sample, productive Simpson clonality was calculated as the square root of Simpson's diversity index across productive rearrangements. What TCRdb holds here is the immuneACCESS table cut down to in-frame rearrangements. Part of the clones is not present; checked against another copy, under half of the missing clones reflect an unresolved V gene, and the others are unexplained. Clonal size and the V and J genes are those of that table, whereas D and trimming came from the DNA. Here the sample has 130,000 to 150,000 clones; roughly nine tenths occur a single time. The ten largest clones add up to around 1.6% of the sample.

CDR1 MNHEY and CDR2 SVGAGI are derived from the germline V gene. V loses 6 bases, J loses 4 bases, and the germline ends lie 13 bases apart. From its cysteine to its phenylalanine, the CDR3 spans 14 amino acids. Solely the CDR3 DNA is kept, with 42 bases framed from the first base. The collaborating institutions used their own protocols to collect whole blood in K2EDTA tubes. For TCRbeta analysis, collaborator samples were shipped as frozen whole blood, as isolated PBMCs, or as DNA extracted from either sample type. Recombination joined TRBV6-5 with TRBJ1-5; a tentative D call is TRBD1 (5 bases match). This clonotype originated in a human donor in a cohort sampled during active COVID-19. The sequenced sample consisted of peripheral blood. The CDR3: CASRGVSENQPQHF. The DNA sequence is TGTGCCAGCAGAGGGGTTAGTGAGAATCAGCCCCAGCATTTT.